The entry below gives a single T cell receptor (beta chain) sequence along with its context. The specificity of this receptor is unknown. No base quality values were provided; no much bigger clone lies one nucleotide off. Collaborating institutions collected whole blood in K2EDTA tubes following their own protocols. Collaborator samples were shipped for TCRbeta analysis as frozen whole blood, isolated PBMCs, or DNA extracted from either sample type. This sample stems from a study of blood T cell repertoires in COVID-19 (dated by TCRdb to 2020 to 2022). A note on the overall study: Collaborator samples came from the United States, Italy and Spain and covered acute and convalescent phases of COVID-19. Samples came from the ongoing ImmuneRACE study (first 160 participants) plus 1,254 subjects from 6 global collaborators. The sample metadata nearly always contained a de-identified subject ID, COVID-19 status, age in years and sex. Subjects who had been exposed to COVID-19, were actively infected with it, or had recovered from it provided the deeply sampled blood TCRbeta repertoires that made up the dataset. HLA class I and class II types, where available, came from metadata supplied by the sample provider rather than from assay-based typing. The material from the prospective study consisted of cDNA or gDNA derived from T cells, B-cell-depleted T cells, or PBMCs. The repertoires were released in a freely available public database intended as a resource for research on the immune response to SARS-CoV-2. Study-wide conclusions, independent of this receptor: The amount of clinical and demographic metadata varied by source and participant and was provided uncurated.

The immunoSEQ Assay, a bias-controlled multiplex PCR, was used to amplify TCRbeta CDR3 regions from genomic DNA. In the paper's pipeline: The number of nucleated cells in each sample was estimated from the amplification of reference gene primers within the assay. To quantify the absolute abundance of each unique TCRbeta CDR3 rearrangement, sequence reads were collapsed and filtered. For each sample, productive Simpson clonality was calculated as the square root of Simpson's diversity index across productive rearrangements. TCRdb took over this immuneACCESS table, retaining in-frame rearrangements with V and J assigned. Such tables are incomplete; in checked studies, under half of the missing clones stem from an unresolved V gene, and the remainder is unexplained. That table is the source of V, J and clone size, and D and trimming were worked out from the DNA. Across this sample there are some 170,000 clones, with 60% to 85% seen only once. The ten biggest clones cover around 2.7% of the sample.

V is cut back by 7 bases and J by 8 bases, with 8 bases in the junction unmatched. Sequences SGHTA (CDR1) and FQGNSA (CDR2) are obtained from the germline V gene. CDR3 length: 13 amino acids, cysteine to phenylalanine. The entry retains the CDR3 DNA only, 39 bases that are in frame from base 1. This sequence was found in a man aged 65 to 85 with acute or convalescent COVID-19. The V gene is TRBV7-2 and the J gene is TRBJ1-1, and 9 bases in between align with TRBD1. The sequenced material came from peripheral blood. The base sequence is TGTGCCAGCACGCAGGACAGGGGACGCGAAGCTTTCTTT. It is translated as CASTQDRGREAFF.